A selection of T cell receptor beta chains follows, all from one sample in a study of blood T cells in healthy people across ages. TCRdb processed the 5' RACE reads anew with MiXCR; each CDR3 protein has one entry. Counted here are about 760,000 distinct CDR3 sequences, 56% occurring once; the ten biggest clones make up roughly 26%. Material for sequencing was blood. The source of these receptors is a middle-aged man in good health. The CDR3 runs from the conserved cysteine through the conserved F or W. A D gene is named only where the DNA matches it firmly. Only some rows state a clone size, as once, few, many or a class for expanded clones.

d_call	v_call	clone_size	j_call	cdr3_aa	cdr3_nt
-	TRBV29-1	-	TRBJ1-2	CSVESGEGGYTF	TGCAGCGTTGAAAGCGGTGAAGGAGGCTACACCTTC
TRBD2	TRBV6-2/TRBV6-3	-	TRBJ2-4	CASIPAQRGRQAKNIQYF	TGTGCCAGCATCCCGGCACAGCGGGGCCGACAAGCCAAAAACATTCAGTACTTC
TRBD2	TRBV6-2/TRBV6-3	once	TRBJ2-7	CASSYEGGRGLEQYF	TGTGCCAGCAGTTACGAGGGCGGGAGAGGGCTCGAGCAGTACTTC
TRBD1	TRBV28	-	TRBJ2-3	CASSSPGVTGGEHREAQYF	TGTGCCAGCAGTTCCCCGGGGGTCACAGGGGGTGAGCACAGAGAGGCGCAGTATTTT
TRBD1	TRBV6-5	-	TRBJ1-2	CASSKGVAGGNYGYTF	TGTGCCAGCAGCAAAGGGGTGGCAGGGGGGAACTATGGCTACACCTTC
TRBD1	TRBV7-9	-	TRBJ1-2	CASSLGDRSNYGYTF	TGTGCCAGCAGCTTAGGGGACAGGTCTAACTATGGCTACACCTTC
-	TRBV11-2	-	TRBJ2-7	CASSLDNYEQYF	TGTGCCAGCAGCTTGGATAATTACGAGCAGTACTTC
TRBD2	TRBV5-1	many	TRBJ2-1	CASSSGGGYNEQFF	TGCGCCAGCAGTAGCGGGGGGGGCTACAATGAGCAGTTCTTC
TRBD1	TRBV12-3/TRBV12-4	-	TRBJ2-4	CASSPLGQGMAKNIQYF	TGTGCCAGCAGTCCACTGGGACAGGGGATGGCCAAAAACATTCAGTACTTC
TRBD2	TRBV20-1	few	TRBJ2-7	CSAEHPGLAAYEQYF	TGCAGTGCCGAGCATCCGGGACTAGCGGCCTACGAGCAGTACTTC
-	TRBV5-6	-	TRBJ2-1	CASSLNRLGEQFF	TGTGCCAGCAGCTTGAACAGATTAGGTGAGCAGTTCTTC
-	TRBV5-1	-	TRBJ2-1	CASTPTVTPNEQFF	TGCGCCAGCACCCCGACAGTTACCCCAAATGAGCAGTTCTTC
-	TRBV7-2	-	TRBJ1-6	CASSSDGSRVSPLHF	TGTGCCAGCAGCTCCGACGGGAGCCGAGTTTCACCCCTCCACTTT
TRBD2	TRBV28	-	TRBJ2-6	CASSSGLAGSSGANVLTF	TGTGCCAGCAGTTCCGGACTAGCGGGGAGCTCTGGGGCCAACGTCCTGACTTTC
-	TRBV5-1	-	TRBJ2-5	CASTPTGLGGTQYF	TGCGCCAGCACGCCGACAGGGCTGGGGGGGACCCAGTACTTC
-	TRBV20-1	-	TRBJ2-1	CSARVLVASEPYNEQFF	TGCAGTGCTAGAGTGTTGGTGGCTAGCGAACCCTACAATGAGCAGTTCTTC
-	TRBV20-1	-	TRBJ1-5	CSARSTLGENQPQHF	TGCAGTGCTAGGTCCACTTTGGGGGAGAATCAGCCCCAGCATTTT
-	TRBV29-1	few	TRBJ2-1	CSAIGPDNEQFF	TGCAGCGCCATCGGTCCGGACAATGAGCAGTTCTTC
-	TRBV6-5	-	TRBJ2-1	CASSPATVGYNEQFF	TGTGCCAGCAGCCCCGCGACAGTGGGCTACAATGAGCAGTTCTTC
-	TRBV14	-	TRBJ2-2	CASSQERLITGELFF	TGTGCCAGCAGCCAAGAAAGGCTTATCACCGGGGAGCTGTTTTTT